Listed here are 10 T cell receptor beta chains from one sample, sequenced in a study of blood T cells in healthy people across ages. Through a sample-barcoded 5' primer and a J-beta primer mix, a second PCR was run for roughly 7 to 11 cycles. TCRdb itself ran the 5' RACE reads through MiXCR, one entry per CDR3 protein. The profile covers 600,000 to 850,000 distinct CDR3 sequences, with 20% to 30% appearing a single time and roughly a tenth taken by the ten largest. These same data were also listed under a study on T cells of mothers and their children.

Sequencing was carried out using blood. Receptors originate from a boy younger than 18 in good health.

The CDR3 protein is CASSSGWTEAFF. CDR3 bases: TGTGCCAGCAGCTCGGGTTGGACTGAAGCTTTCTTT. The chain is built from TRBV7-2 and TRBJ1-1; D unresolved. The CDR3 consists of 12 residues. Germline V gene sequence: CDR1 SGHTA, CDR2 FQGNSA. V lost 4 bases and J lost 5, with 8 bases in between.

A few counts support this clonotype. The chain employs TRBV12-3 or TRBV12-4 and TRBJ2-4, with TRBD1 matching over 7 bases. The CDR3 is 13 residues long. Trimming took 5 bases from V and 5 from J; bases not matched to a gene: 3. DNA of the CDR3: TGTGCCAGCAGTGACGGGACAGAAAACATTCAGTACTTC. It yields the protein CASSDGTENIQYF.

V is TRBV9 and J is TRBJ2-3; either TRBD1 or TRBD2 may supply D (5 bases each). V was pared by 4 bases and J by 4 bases, with 16 bases between. From germline, CDR1 is SGDLS and CDR2 YYNGEE. The CDR3 contains 15 residues. CDR3 amino acids: CASSTGGAEADTQYF. CDR3 coding DNA: TGTGCCAGCAGCACAGGTGGGGCGGAGGCAGATACGCAGTATTTT.

The J gene is TRBJ2-1, the V gene TRBV28, with D uncertain. V dropped 5 bases and J dropped 6 bases, with 14 bases sitting between them. The CDR3 runs 14 residues. Per germline, CDR1 MDHEN and CDR2 SYDVKM. Written as DNA, the CDR3 is TGTGCCAGCAGTCCATTCCTAGGGATCAATGAGCAGTTCTTC. It specifies CASSPFLGINEQFF.

In its sample, this clonotype was seen a few times. This chain links TRBV12-3 or TRBV12-4 with TRBJ1-1; D uncertain. The CDR3 is 13 amino acids. V dropped 7 bases and J dropped 2 bases, with 11 bases sitting between them. For the CDR3, the DNA is TGTGCCAGCAACCAAGACACCAACACTGAAGCTTTCTTT. Encoded protein: CASNQDTNTEAFF.

This clonotype was detected a few times. The J gene is TRBJ2-5, the V gene TRBV20-1; 8 positions agree with TRBD2. The DNA end is more similar to TRBJ2-1, so the J call may be wrong. There are 14 residues in the CDR3. The V gene's germline CDR1 is DFQATT and CDR2 SNEGSKA (reference sequence). The CDR3 spells CSASFSGEGNEQFF. The CDR3 nucleotides read TGCAGTGCTAGCTTTAGCGGGGAGGGAAATGAGCAGTTCTTC.

This clonotype was counted only a few times. V usage is TRBV12-3 or TRBV12-4 and J usage is TRBJ2-7, with D possibly matching TRBD2 (6 bases). V lost 6 bases and J lost 9, with 18 bases in between. CDR3 length: 13 residues. The CDR3 bases are TGTGCCAGCAGCTTCGGGACTCCCCAAGTGCAGTACTTC. Its protein product is CASSFGTPQVQYF.

CDR3 protein: CASSLLLVSLSNEQFF. The CDR3 coding sequence is TGTGCCAGCAGCCTGTTACTAGTTTCTCTTAGCAATGAGCAGTTCTTC. V usage is TRBV7-9 and J usage is TRBJ2-1, with D perhaps TRBD2 (5 bases). Germline V gene data show CDR1 as SEHNR and CDR2 as FQNEAQ (reference sequence). CDR3 size: 16 residues. Trimming shortened V by 5 bases and J by 6 bases, and 20 bases separated the two germline ends.

The chain couples TRBV13 to TRBJ2-1, with D possibly matching TRBD1 (6 bases). CDR1 and CDR2 (germline): PRHDT, FYEKMQ (reference sequence). The CDR3 has 15 residues. Between the trimmed V and J ends, which lost 3 bases and 10 bases, there was a span of 19 bases. The CDR3: CASSLPLQGPGEQFF. In DNA, the CDR3 is TGTGCCAGCAGCTTGCCGTTACAGGGTCCAGGGGAGCAGTTCTTC.

V is TRBV29-1 and J is TRBJ2-3, with 16 bases fitting TRBD2. Trimming removed 7 bases from V and 1 base from J; junction bases left unmatched: 2. CDR3 length: 15 amino acids. The germline gives CDR1 SQVTM, CDR2 ANQGSEA. DNA for the CDR3: TGCAGCGCCGGGACTAGCGGGGGGGGCACAGATACGCAGTATTTT. Translated, it gives CSAGTSGGGTDTQYF.